Listed below are T cell receptor beta chains from one sample, sequenced in a study of blood T cells in healthy people across ages. MiXCR, applied by TCRdb to the 5' RACE reads, yields one record per CDR3 protein. The sample yields about 640,000 distinct CDR3 sequences, approximately 30% seen once. The sequencing input was blood. These receptor sequences come from an elderly woman in good health. CDR3s include the opening cysteine and the closing phenylalanine or tryptophan. The D gene is left open where the match is weak. Rows may omit the clone size; those that give it use once, few, many or a size class.

DNA: TGTGCCTGGAGTTCCGCGGTGGGGCGCGGCAATCAGCCCCAGCATTTT; CDR3: CAWSSAVGRGNQPQHF; V: TRBV30; D: -; J: TRBJ1-5; size: -
DNA: TGTGCCAGCAGCCCTTACTCTGGGGCCAGCGTCCTGACTTTC; CDR3: CASSPYSGASVLTF; V: TRBV7-2; D: -; J: TRBJ2-6; size: -
DNA: TGTGCCAGCAGATTACTAGCGGGGGCCGCTACGCAGTATTTT; CDR3: CASRLLAGAATQYF; V: TRBV2; D: TRBD2; J: TRBJ2-3; size: many
DNA: TGTGCCAGCAGAAAAATGAGGGGTTTCAACGCAACTAATGAAAAACTGTTTTTT; CDR3: CASRKMRGFNATNEKLFF; V: TRBV6-2/TRBV6-3; D: -; J: TRBJ1-4; size: few
DNA: TGTGCCAGCAGTTGGGACAGAGGGAACACTGAAGCTTTCTTT; CDR3: CASSWDRGNTEAFF; V: TRBV6-1; D: TRBD1; J: TRBJ1-1; size: few
DNA: TGTGCCAGCAGCCAAGAGATGGGGCCAGACCCTGGGGCCAACGCCCTGACTTTC; CDR3: CASSQEMGPDPGANALTF; V: TRBV4-2; D: -; J: TRBJ2-6; size: -
DNA: TGTGCCAGCAGTAACCCGGACAGGGCGCCTTGGGGCGGCTACACCTTC; CDR3: CASSNPDRAPWGGYTF; V: TRBV5-6; D: TRBD1; J: TRBJ1-2; size: -
DNA: TGCGCCAGCAGCTTGGGGCAGCAAAGGCGGAGCTACACCTTC; CDR3: CASSLGQQRRSYTF; V: TRBV5-1; D: -; J: TRBJ1-2; size: -
DNA: TGCAGCGCTGCCTTTGAGCGGGGAGACATTCAGTACTTC; CDR3: CSAAFERGDIQYF; V: TRBV29-1; D: TRBD2; J: TRBJ2-4; size: -
DNA: TGTGCCAACAGTCCCGCGGCCGACAGAGGCAGAAACTATGGCTACACCTTC; CDR3: CANSPAADRGRNYGYTF; V: TRBV28; D: -; J: TRBJ1-2; size: -
DNA: TGCGCCAGCAGCTGGTCAGGGGCGACGGCCGGGGAGCTGTTTTTT; CDR3: CASSWSGATAGELFF; V: TRBV5-1; D: -; J: TRBJ2-2; size: -
DNA: TGCAGTACGACAGGGGGCACTTTCCATAGCAATCAGCCCCAGCATTTT; CDR3: CSTTGGTFHSNQPQHF; V: TRBV20-1; D: TRBD1; J: TRBJ1-5; size: -
DNA: TGCGCCAGCAGCCGGCCGGGGGGTACCAACACTGAAGCTTTCTTT; CDR3: CASSRPGGTNTEAFF; V: TRBV4-1; D: -; J: TRBJ1-1; size: few
DNA: TGTGCCAGCAGTTTAGGCGGGATGACCACAGATACGCAGTATTTT; CDR3: CASSLGGMTTDTQYF; V: TRBV12-3/TRBV12-4; D: -; J: TRBJ2-3; size: -
DNA: TGTGCCAGCACCCCATTGGGAGGGGGACCTGAAGCTTTCTTT; CDR3: CASTPLGGGPEAFF; V: TRBV12-3/TRBV12-4; D: -; J: TRBJ1-1; size: many